Following are 5 T cell receptor beta chains from one sample sequenced in a study of cytomegalovirus exposure and HLA in healthy donors. Primers for the PCR totalled 60 Vbeta and 13 Jbeta. The assay was immunoSEQ multiplex PCR, and TCRdb's table has in-frame clones only and misses some. The table shows about 81,000 clones, with just over 75% occurring only once. What was sequenced was PBMCs. Receptors originate from a man aged 50 to 60 in good health and CMV-seropositive.

The genes are TRBV9 and TRBJ2-7, with TRBD1 identical over 7 bases. Germline V gene lookup returns CDR1 SGDLS and CDR2 YYNGEE. CDR3 length: 14 amino acids. Trimming cost V 3 bases and J 2 bases; bases outside gene matches: 5. The chain's CDR3 is CASSGRTGTYEQYF. The DNA of the CDR3 is TGTGCCAGCAGCGGGAGGACAGGAACCTACGAGCAGTACTTC. The full variable domain, in which reference TRBV9 and TRBJ2-7 provide the parts outside the CDR3, is DSGVTQTPKHLITATGQRVTLRCSPRSGDLSVYWYQQSLDQGLQFLIQYYNGEERAKGNILERFSAQQFPDLHSELNLSSLELGDSALYFCASSGRTGTYEQYFGPGTRLTVT.

V usage is TRBV29-1 and J usage is TRBJ2-5; TRBD1 is a possible D gene (5 bases). The end of the DNA fits TRBJ2-7 better, so the J call may be wrong. The CDR3 loop spans 13 amino acids. Germline CDR1 SQVTM, CDR2 ANQGSEA. Here the CDR3 reads CSVVGQGVTEQYF. The CDR3 DNA sequence: TGCAGCGTTGTCGGGCAGGGTGTCACCGAGCAGTACTTC.

This clone was counted once. The V call is TRBV19, the J call TRBJ1-1; D unclear. Germline V CDR1 and CDR2: LNHDA, SQIVND (reference sequence). The CDR3 spans 13 residues. Trimming took off 2 bases at V and 4 bases at J, with 8 bases between the two ends. CDR3 amino acids: CASSIRYGTEAFF. The CDR3 region has the DNA TGTGCCAGTAGTATACGGTACGGCACTGAAGCTTTCTTT.

The J gene is TRBJ2-7, the V gene TRBV11-3; 7 bases map to TRBD1. Trimming removed 5 bases from V and 4 bases from J; junction bases left unmatched: 17. Germline CDR1 reads SGHNT; CDR2 reads YENEEA. This CDR3 is 17 amino acids long. CDR3 loop: CASSVQQGITFSYEQYF. The DNA for the CDR3 is TGTGCCAGCAGCGTCCAACAGGGGATTACGTTCTCGTACGAGCAGTACTTC. Variable domain in full (rest from reference TRBV11-3 and TRBJ2-7): EAGVVQSPRYKIIEKKQPVAFWCNPISGHNTLYWYLQNLGQGPELLIRYENEEAVDDSQLPKDRFSAERLKGVDSTLKIQPAELGDSAVYLCASSVQQGITFSYEQYFGPGTRLTVT.

V gene TRBV30 combines with J gene TRBJ1-2; 7 bases are shared with TRBD1. The CDR3 has 12 residues. Germline-derived CDR1 and CDR2 are GTSNPN and SVGIG (reference sequence). V was clipped by 2 bases and J by 5 bases; unmatched bases: 2. CDR3: CAWSQTGYGYTF. CDR3 DNA: TGTGCCTGGAGTCAGACAGGGTATGGCTACACCTTC.